This TCR beta chain was sequenced during a study of blood T cell repertoires in COVID-19. Study-wide context: Specimens from acute and convalescent COVID-19 originated in the United States, Italy and Spain. The cDNA or gDNA used as material had been derived from T cells, B-cell-depleted T cells, or PBMCs.

The J segment lost 11 bases and the V segment lost 3 bases, leaving 5 bases of the junction unmatched. Germline CDR1 SQVTM, CDR2 ANQGSEA. This CDR3 comprises 11 residues. Per the study methods: Counts of nucleated cells, estimated from reference gene primer amplification, were obtained. Profiled with immunoSEQ multiplex PCR; TCRdb holds only in-frame clones, not every one. From that table come the V and J calls and clone size; the DNA was used to work out D and trimming. Counted here are about 270,000 clones, about 89% occurring once; the ten biggest clones make up roughly 2.2%. The chain carries TRBV29-1 and TRBJ1-1, with 8 positions matching TRBD1. The TCR sequence derives from a man aged 50 or older with acute or convalescent COVID-19. Sequenced: peripheral blood. CDR3 in amino acids: CSVDLDRAAFF. The CDR3 DNA is TGCAGCGTTGATCTGGACAGGGCTGCTTTCTTT. The complete variable domain, with remaining parts taken from reference TRBV29-1 and TRBJ1-1, reads SAVISQKPSRDICQRGTSLTIQCQVDSQVTMMFWYRQQPGQSLTLIATANQGSEATYESGFVIDKFPISRPNLTFSTLTVSNMSPEDSSIYLCSVDLDRAAFFGQGTRLTVV.